These 17 T cell receptor beta chains share one sample of origin, sequenced in a study of response to subunit inactivated influenza vaccine. TCRdb analysed the RT-PCR reads with MiXCR anew, one entry per CDR3 protein. The repertoire holds more than 700,000 distinct CDR3 sequences, with 21% as singletons. The input for sequencing was PBMCs from blood, taken less than 6 days after vaccination. All receptors come from a man between 45 and 60 years old who received an inactivated influenza vaccine.

The chain joins TRBV5-1 to TRBJ2-7; 8 nucleotides line up with TRBD2. After removal of 0 bases from V and 0 bases from J, the junction contained 5 bases not matched to a gene. The germline CDR1 and CDR2 sequences are SGHRS and YFSETQ. The CDR3 length is 16 residues. The chain's CDR3 is CASSLEGGGISYEQYF. In nucleotides, the CDR3 is TGCGCCAGCAGCTTGGAGGGCGGGGGGATCTCCTACGAGCAGTACTTC. The full variable domain, in which reference TRBV5-1 and TRBJ2-7 provide the parts outside the CDR3, is KAGVTQTPRYLIKTRGQQVTLSCSPISGHRSVSWYQQTPGQGLQFLFEYFSETQRNKGNFPGRFSGRQFSNSRSEMNVSTLELGDSALYLCASSLEGGGISYEQYFGPGTRLTVT.

This clonotype was counted ten times or more. This rearrangement joins TRBV12-3 or TRBV12-4 to TRBJ1-1; D not resolved. The CDR3 is 15 residues long. V was clipped by 3 bases and J by 1 base, with 12 bases between them. The CDR3 region is CASSFPTNKNTEAFF. The CDR3 region has the DNA TGTGCCAGCAGTTTCCCGACGAATAAGAACACTGAAGCTTTCTTT.

This clonotype showed up many times. This sequence joins TRBV24-1 and TRBJ2-7, with 8 bases that match TRBD1. In germline, CDR1 is KGHDR, CDR2 SFDVKD. The CDR3 is 14 amino acids. Unmatched junction bases numbered 3, after V lost 3 bases and J lost 3 bases. CDR3 region: CATSDPGQGYEQYF. CDR3 sequence (DNA): TGTGCCACCAGTGATCCCGGACAGGGCTACGAGCAGTACTTC.

This clonotype was found a few times. The chain links TRBV7-9 to TRBJ2-5; D is tentatively TRBD1 or TRBD2 (5 bases each). The CDR3 is 14 amino acids. Trimming removed 0 bases at V and 3 bases at J, with 8 bases between. CDR1 SEHNR and CDR2 FQNEAQ come from the germline V gene (reference sequence). CDR3 sequence (DNA): TGTGCCAGCAGCTTAGCGGGGGTAAAAGAGACCCAGTACTTC. The encoded protein is CASSLAGVKETQYF.

The rearrangement links TRBV7-3 to TRBJ2-3, with 7 bases identical to TRBD2. The CDR3 totals 15 residues. Per the germline V gene, CDR1 is SGHTA and CDR2 is FQGTGA. V trimming: 2 bases; J trimming: 4 bases; junction bases outside the gene matches: 6. The CDR3 region has the DNA TGTGCCAGCAGCTTACCTAGCGGCCCAGCAGATACGCAGTATTTT. Its protein product is CASSLPSGPADTQYF.

This clonotype was detected a few times. The junction shows a germline mismatch at one end, possibly a read error. The CDR3: CASSLSSFGQGTYYEQYF. The CDR3 DNA reads as TGTGCCAGTAGTTTATCGTCATTTGGACAGGGCACCTACTACGAGCAGTACTTC. The rearrangement uses TRBV27 and TRBJ2-7; 8 bases are shared with TRBD1. The CDR3 is 18 amino acids. Per the germline V gene, CDR1 is MNHEY and CDR2 is SMNVEV (reference sequence).

CDR3 amino acids: CASSNLSGLKNTEAFF. The CDR3 bases are TGTGCCAGTAGTAATCTTTCCGGGCTAAAGAACACTGAAGCTTTCTTT. The J gene is TRBJ1-1, the V gene TRBV19, with no clear D. The length of the CDR3 is 16 residues. The ends were cut back, 4 bases at V and 1 base at J, with 16 bases in the middle. Germline CDR1 reads LNHDA; CDR2 reads SQIVND (reference sequence).

The chain links TRBV28 to TRBJ2-1, with 8 nucleotides matching TRBD2. The V gene's germline CDR1 is MDHEN and CDR2 SYDVKM. Trimming at V came to 6 bases and at J to 0 bases, leaving 4 bases not matched to a gene. The CDR3 sequence is 15 residues long. CDR3: CASRIAGFSYNEQFF. CDR3 coding DNA: TGTGCCAGCAGAATAGCGGGGTTCTCCTACAATGAGCAGTTCTTC.

In its sample, this clonotype was seen a few times. V is TRBV7-2 and J is TRBJ1-1, with D unclear. Germline CDR1 SGHTA, CDR2 FQGNSA. CDR3 size: 13 residues. Trimming removed 2 bases at V and 5 bases at J, with 9 bases between. The DNA for the CDR3 is TGTGCCAGCAGCTTATATCGTCATACTGAAGCTTTCTTT. Protein sequence: CASSLYRHTEAFF.

The chain carries TRBV27 and TRBJ2-7; perhaps D is TRBD1 or TRBD2 (7 bases each). Per the germline V gene, CDR1 is MNHEY and CDR2 is SMNVEV (reference sequence). CDR3 length equals 17 residues. Here the CDR3 DNA reads TGTGTCCGAAGCAGTTTTGACAGGGAGCGGGGATCCTACGAGCAGTACTTC. Translation: CVRSSFDRERGSYEQYF.

This clonotype was counted between two and nine times. The rearrangement links TRBV28 to TRBJ2-7; tentatively, D is TRBD1 (6 bases). V was shortened by 8 bases and J by 5 bases, with 19 bases between the two germline ends. Germline assignment: CDR1 MDHEN and CDR2 SYDVKM. This CDR3 has 14 residues. CDR3 region: CASFPGHPGNEQYF. Written as DNA, the CDR3 is TGTGCCAGCTTTCCGGGACACCCTGGGAACGAGCAGTACTTC. Full variable domain (outside the CDR3, taken from reference TRBV28 and TRBJ2-7): DVKVTQSSRYLVKRTGEKVFLECVQDMDHENMFWYRQDPGLGLRLIYFSYDVKMKEKGDIPEGYSVSREKKERFSLILESASTNQTSMYLCASFPGHPGNEQYFGPGTRLTVT.

V and J are TRBV12-3 or TRBV12-4 and TRBJ2-1, with 8 bases identical to TRBD1. The junction had 12 bases not matched to a gene; V was cut back by 6 bases and J by 5 bases. CDR3 length: 16 residues. The CDR3 DNA follows: TGTGCCAGCAGCCCTCATGGACAGGGACAGAACAATGAGCAGTTCTTC. Translation gives CASSPHGQGQNNEQFF.

V and J are TRBV20-1 and TRBJ2-1, with 9 nucleotides matching TRBD2. Germline values: CDR1 DFQATT, CDR2 SNEGSKA (reference sequence). The V and J ends lost 5 bases and 9 bases, in that order; junction bases with no gene match: 11. The CDR3 runs to 14 residues. The CDR3 coding sequence is TGCAGTGCTCCGCGGGAGGGCCCTATCGGTGAGCAGTTCTTC. The encoded protein is CSAPREGPIGEQFF.

The chain combines TRBV20-1 with TRBJ2-7; D gene uncertain. Between the trimmed V and J ends, which lost 0 bases and 1 base, there was a span of 7 bases. The length of the CDR3 is 13 residues. Germline V CDR1 and CDR2: DFQATT, SNEGSKA (reference sequence). CDR3 loop: CSAREAQSYEQYF. CDR3 nucleotide sequence: TGCAGTGCTAGAGAGGCACAGTCCTACGAGCAGTACTTC.

The rearrangement uses TRBV30 and TRBJ2-1; the D is unclear. The germline CDR1 and CDR2 sequences are GTSNPN and SVGIG (reference sequence). V was trimmed by 1 base and J by 0 bases, leaving 10 bases between them. The CDR3 spans 15 residues. CDR3 sequence (DNA): TGTGCCTGGAGTGACCCAGTCGTCTCCTACAATGAGCAGTTCTTC. As protein: CAWSDPVVSYNEQFF.

The chain is built from TRBV9 and TRBJ2-5; 7 bases line up with TRBD2. CDR1 SGDLS and CDR2 YYNGEE come from the germline V gene. Trimming removed 0 bases from V and 2 bases from J; junction bases left unmatched: 7. The CDR3 is made up of 16 amino acids. The CDR3 region has the DNA TGTGCCAGCAGCGTAGCTTACGGGGGGATTCAAGAGACCCAGTACTTC. The encoded protein is CASSVAYGGIQETQYF.

The chain recombines TRBV9 with TRBJ1-2; 10 nucleotides line up with TRBD1. Germline CDR1 SGDLS, CDR2 YYNGEE. The ends lost 3 bases at V and 7 bases at J; junction bases unmatched: 3. CDR3 length equals 13 residues. This chain's CDR3 is CASSGTGGSGYTF. The DNA for the CDR3 is TGTGCCAGCAGCGGGACAGGGGGAAGTGGCTACACCTTC.